The 24 T cell receptor beta chains given below trace back to one sample, sequenced in a study of T cells after yellow fever vaccination. In TCRdb, the 5' RACE reads were re-called with MiXCR into one record per CDR3 protein. The data show 500,000 to 650,000 distinct CDR3 sequences, roughly an eighth seen once. The sample in question was PBMCs, obtained on the day of the yellow fever booster vaccination. These TCRs come from a young man who received the YFV17D yellow fever vaccine.

A few counts support this clonotype. The chain uses TRBV4-3 and TRBJ1-2, with D perhaps TRBD1 (5 bases). This CDR3 spans 14 amino acids. CDR1 is LGHNA, CDR2 YSLEER, per germline. V shed 0 bases and J shed 7 bases, with 12 bases lying between them. The CDR3 DNA is TGCGCCAGCAGCCAAGAGATGGGCGGGGGTGGCTACACCTTC. Protein: CASSQEMGGGGYTF.

This clonotype appeared a few times. V is TRBV9 and J is TRBJ2-1, with 11 bases matching TRBD2. Trimming took 4 bases from V and 5 from J; bases not matched to a gene: 2. The germline gives CDR1 SGDLS, CDR2 YYNGEE. The CDR3 loop spans 14 amino acids. CDR3 protein: CASSSGLADNEQFF. DNA of the CDR3: TGTGCCAGCAGCTCGGGACTAGCGGACAATGAGCAGTTCTTC.

This clonotype was seen repeatedly, ten times or more. The CDR3 is CASSVGVGGETQYF. The CDR3, as DNA: TGTGCCAGCAGCGTAGGGGTCGGAGGAGAGACCCAGTACTTC. This chain links TRBV9 with TRBJ2-5; TRBD2 might be the D (5 bases). V was cut by 0 bases and J by 4 bases, with 10 bases left in between. Germline CDR1 is SGDLS and CDR2 is YYNGEE. This CDR3 is 14 amino acids long.

J is TRBJ2-7 and V is TRBV5-1; 8 bases align to TRBD2. CDR1 is SGHRS, CDR2 YFSETQ, per germline. The CDR3 has 16 amino acids. The J segment lost 1 base and the V segment lost 3 bases, leaving 9 bases of the junction unmatched. CDR3 nucleotide sequence: TGCGCCAGCAGCTCGCCGTCGGGGGGGCTATCCTACGAGCAGTACTTC. Protein product: CASSSPSGGLSYEQYF.

This CDR3 reads CASSPGDNELFF. The CDR3 DNA follows: TGTGCCAGCAGCCCAGGGGATAACGAGCTGTTTTTT. J is TRBJ2-2 and V is TRBV11-3, with D possibly matching TRBD1 (6 bases). V was shortened by 5 bases and J by 11 bases, with 12 bases between the two germline ends. Germline CDR1 is SGHNT and CDR2 is YENEEA. The CDR3 loop spans 12 amino acids.

Ten or more counts support this clonotype. The chain has TRBV20-1 and TRBJ2-5, with 7 bases fitting TRBD1. The CDR3 has 12 residues. Germline loops: CDR1 DFQATT, CDR2 SNEGSKA (reference sequence). DNA of the CDR3: TGCAGCGCACGGACAGGCCAAGAGACCCAGTACTTC. Its translation is CSARTGQETQYF.

The rearrangement uses TRBV5-1 and TRBJ2-4; a weak D match, TRBD1 (6 bases). Germline lookup yields CDR1 SGHRS and CDR2 YFSETQ. Trimming stripped 1 base from V and 5 bases from J, with 10 bases between. This CDR3 comprises 14 residues. Here the CDR3 DNA reads TGCGCCAGCAGCTTGAGTCGGACAGAAAACATTCAGTACTTC. Its protein product is CASSLSRTENIQYF. Full variable domain (rest looked up from reference TRBV5-1 and TRBJ2-4): KAGVTQTPRYLIKTRGQQVTLSCSPISGHRSVSWYQQTPGQGLQFLFEYFSETQRNKGNFPGRFSGRQFSNSRSEMNVSTLELGDSALYLCASSLSRTENIQYFGAGTRLSVL.

The gene calls are TRBV6-2 or TRBV6-3 and TRBJ1-1; possibly TRBD1 for D (5 bases). Germline CDR1 is MNHEY and CDR2 is SVGEGT. The CDR3 consists of 15 residues. Trimming stripped 7 bases from V and 1 base from J, with 16 bases between. Here the CDR3 reads CASTLRRGGNTEAFF. The CDR3 nucleotides are TGTGCCAGCACCTTACGTCGGGGGGGGAACACTGAAGCTTTCTTT.

This clonotype was detected a few times. The gene calls are TRBV29-1 and TRBJ2-3; 7 nucleotides align to TRBD2. The CDR3 loop spans 15 amino acids. J gave up 2 bases and V 6 bases, and 11 bases lay outside the gene matches. Germline V gives CDR1 SQVTM, CDR2 ANQGSEA. CDR3 nucleotides: TGCAGCGTCTCGGGGGGTAGCGGGCCCACAGATACGCAGTATTTT. This gives the protein CSVSGGSGPTDTQYF.

This chain connects TRBV5-1 to TRBJ2-3, with 8 bases lining up with TRBD1. Germline V lookup: CDR1 SGHRS, CDR2 YFSETQ. With 2 bases clipped from V and 1 base from J, the junction kept 6 bases outside the gene matches. This CDR3 region has 16 residues. Written as DNA, the CDR3 is TGCGCCAGCAGCTTAGGACAGGGACAAGGCACAGATACGCAGTATTTT. Translating gives CASSLGQGQGTDTQYF.

This clonotype was observed a handful of times. The chain employs TRBV18 and TRBJ2-7; TRBD1 matches 7 bases. This CDR3 is built from 15 residues. CDR1 KGHSH and CDR2 LQKENI come from the germline V gene. The V gene end was trimmed by 1 base and the J gene end by 5 bases; junction bases not matched to a gene: 8. The CDR3 protein is CASSPLGTAIHEQYF. The CDR3 region has the DNA TGTGCCAGCTCACCACTGGGGACAGCGATCCACGAGCAGTACTTC.

This clonotype was counted only a few times. V is TRBV7-9 and J is TRBJ2-5; no definite D call. The CDR3 totals 12 residues. The V end was cut by 7 bases, the J end by 1 base, with 7 bases between. The germline CDR1 and CDR2 sequences are SEHNR and FQNEAQ (reference sequence). The CDR3 nucleotides read TGTGCCAGCACTCCCAGCCAAGAGACCCAGTACTTC. This gives the protein CASTPSQETQYF.

This clonotype was observed a few times. The V and J genes are TRBV19 and TRBJ2-1; D call uncertain. V shed 3 bases and J shed 4 bases, with 7 bases lying between them. The germline gives CDR1 LNHDA, CDR2 SQIVND (reference sequence). The CDR3 is made up of 13 amino acids. This CDR3 reads CASSMEAYNEQFF. As DNA, the CDR3 is TGTGCCAGTAGTATGGAAGCTTACAATGAGCAGTTCTTC.

This clonotype has more than one count but fewer than ten. This chain uses TRBV5-1 with TRBJ1-2, with 7 nucleotides matching TRBD1. Germline CDR1 and CDR2: SGHRS and YFSETQ. The V and J ends lost 1 base and 6 bases, in that order; junction bases with no gene match: 6. The CDR3 sequence is 14 residues long. In nucleotides, the CDR3 is TGCGCCAGCAGCTTGCAGGGGGGCGCGGATGGCTACACCTTC. Its translation is CASSLQGGADGYTF.

This clonotype was detected many times. The rearrangement uses TRBV28 and TRBJ2-5, with D uncertain. Trimming shortened V by 7 bases and J by 2 bases, and 5 bases separated the two germline ends. CDR3 length: 11 residues. The germline gives CDR1 MDHEN, CDR2 SYDVKM. The CDR3 region is CASTLQETQYF. Written as DNA, the CDR3 is TGTGCCAGCACCCTTCAAGAGACCCAGTACTTC.

The rearrangement links TRBV20-1 to TRBJ2-1, with TRBD1 matching 7 bases. V gave up 1 base and J gave up 10 bases; unmatched junction bases: 10. CDR1 is DFQATT, CDR2 SNEGSKA, per germline (reference sequence). The CDR3 is 14 residues long. In DNA form, the CDR3 reads TGCAGTGCTAGAGCCAGACCGATGACAGGGGAGCAGTTCTTC. This codes for CSARARPMTGEQFF.

This clonotype has a handful of counts. J is TRBJ2-7 and V is TRBV6-5; D ambiguous. This CDR3 region has 15 residues. The germline CDR1 and CDR2 sequences are MNHEY and SVGAGI. Trimming took off 4 bases at V and 0 bases at J, with 13 bases between the two ends. The CDR3, as DNA: TGTGCCAGCAGTTCACCTCGGACCTCCTCCTACGAGCAGTACTTC. This sequence encodes CASSSPRTSSYEQYF.

V usage is TRBV7-6 and J usage is TRBJ2-2; TRBD2 agrees at 11 bases. Germline V lookup: CDR1 SGHVS, CDR2 FNYEAQ. This CDR3 is 16 amino acids long. V lost 1 base, J lost 7 bases, and 5 bases stayed unmatched. The DNA of the CDR3 is TGTGCCAGCAGCTTAGAGACTAGCGGGAATTTCGGGGAGCTGTTTTTT. Amino acids: CASSLETSGNFGELFF.

Only a few counts were recorded for this clonotype. The chain combines TRBV20-1 with TRBJ2-7; D perhaps matches TRBD2 (5 bases). V shed 3 bases and J shed 6 bases, with 18 bases lying between them. Germline V lookup: CDR1 DFQATT, CDR2 SNEGSKA (reference sequence). The CDR3 is made up of 14 amino acids. The DNA for the CDR3 is TGCAGTGCTAGTAACTGGGGAGAACGGCGCGAGCAGTACTTC. It yields the protein CSASNWGERREQYF.

This clonotype was counted only a few times. The V and J genes are TRBV5-6 and TRBJ2-1; D assignment may be TRBD1 or TRBD2 (6 bases each). Deletions cut 4 bases from V and 5 bases from J, with 19 bases between. There are 16 residues in the CDR3. Germline CDR1 SGHDT, CDR2 YYEEEE. The CDR3 spells CASSQGRKGGNNEQFF. DNA of the CDR3: TGTGCCAGCAGCCAAGGGAGAAAGGGGGGCAACAATGAGCAGTTCTTC.

The J gene is TRBJ2-3, the V gene TRBV30; D is unresolved. CDR1 is GTSNPN and CDR2 is SVGIG in the germline V gene (reference sequence). The CDR3 runs to 15 residues. Trimming left V 0 bases short and J 4 bases short, with 14 bases between. CDR3 protein: CAWSVQRPTPDTQYF. The DNA of the CDR3 is TGTGCCTGGAGTGTACAGCGACCAACCCCAGATACGCAGTATTTT.

This sequence joins TRBV6-5 and TRBJ2-7; the D call may be TRBD1 or TRBD2 (5 bases each). The CDR3 is made up of 12 amino acids. Looked up from germline, CDR1 is MNHEY and CDR2 is SVGAGI. Deletions cut 7 bases from V and 4 bases from J, with 11 bases between. CDR3 nucleotides: TGTGCCAGCATGGCTGGGGGTTACGAGCAGTACTTC. It specifies CASMAGGYEQYF.

The chain carries TRBV27 and TRBJ2-5; D not certain. The CDR3 sequence is 13 residues long. Per germline, CDR1 MNHEY and CDR2 SMNVEV (reference sequence). Trimming removed 0 bases from V and 5 bases from J, with 7 bases in between. DNA for the CDR3: TGTGCCAGCAGTTTATCCGGTTGGGAGACCCAGTACTTC. Encoded protein: CASSLSGWETQYF.

This clonotype was recorded a few times. This chain links TRBV28 with TRBJ2-1; TRBD2 matches at 7 bases. CDR1 and CDR2 from the germline V gene are MDHEN and SYDVKM. V was pared by 3 bases and J by 6 bases, with 5 bases of the junction left unmatched. The CDR3 covers 14 residues. The CDR3 coding sequence is TGTGCCAGCAGTTTGAGGTGGGAGGGCAATGAGCAGTTCTTC. It yields the protein CASSLRWEGNEQFF.